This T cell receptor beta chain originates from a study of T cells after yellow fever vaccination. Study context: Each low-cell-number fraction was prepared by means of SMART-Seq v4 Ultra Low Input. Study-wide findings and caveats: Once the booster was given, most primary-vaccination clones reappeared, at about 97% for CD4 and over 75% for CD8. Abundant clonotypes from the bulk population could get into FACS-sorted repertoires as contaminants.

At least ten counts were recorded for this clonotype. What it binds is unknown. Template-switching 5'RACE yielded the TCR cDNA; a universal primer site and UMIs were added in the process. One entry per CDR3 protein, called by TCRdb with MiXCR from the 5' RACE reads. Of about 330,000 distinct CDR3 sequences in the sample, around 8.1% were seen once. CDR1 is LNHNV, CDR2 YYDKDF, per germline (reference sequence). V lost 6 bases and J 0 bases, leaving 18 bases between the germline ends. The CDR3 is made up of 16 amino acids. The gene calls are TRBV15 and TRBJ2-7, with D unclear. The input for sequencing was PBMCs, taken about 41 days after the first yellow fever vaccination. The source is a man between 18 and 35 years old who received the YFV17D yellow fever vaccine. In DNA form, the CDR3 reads TGTGCCACCAGTACGGACCTCTTTCATAACTCCTACGAGCAGTACTTC. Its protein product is CATSTDLFHNSYEQYF. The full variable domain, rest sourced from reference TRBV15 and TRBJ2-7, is DAMVIQNPRYQVTQFGKPVTLSCSQTLNHNVMYWYQQKSSQAPKLLFHYYDKDFNNEADTPDNFQSRRPNTSFCFLDIRSPGLGDTAMYLCATSTDLFHNSYEQYFGPGTRLTVT.